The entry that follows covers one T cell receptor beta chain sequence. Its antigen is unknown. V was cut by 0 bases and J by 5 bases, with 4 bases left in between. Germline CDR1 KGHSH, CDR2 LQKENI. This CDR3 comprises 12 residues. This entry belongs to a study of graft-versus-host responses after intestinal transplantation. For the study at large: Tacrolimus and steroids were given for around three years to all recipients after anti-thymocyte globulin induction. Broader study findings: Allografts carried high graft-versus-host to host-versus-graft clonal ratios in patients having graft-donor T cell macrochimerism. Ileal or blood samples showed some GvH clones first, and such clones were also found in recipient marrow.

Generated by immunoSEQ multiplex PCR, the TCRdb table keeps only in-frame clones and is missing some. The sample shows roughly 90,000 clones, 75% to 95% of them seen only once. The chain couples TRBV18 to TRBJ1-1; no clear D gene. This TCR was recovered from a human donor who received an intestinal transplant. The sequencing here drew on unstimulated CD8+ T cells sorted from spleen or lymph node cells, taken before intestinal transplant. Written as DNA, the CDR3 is TGTGCCAGCTCACCACCAGGGACTGAAGCTTTCTTT. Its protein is CASSPPGTEAFF.